A single T cell receptor (beta chain) is shown here with its context. Its antigen is not known. The source of the sample is a study of shared clonotypes between healthy human individuals. Whole-study results and caveats: Donor clonotype sharing was expected to depend on sequencing depth.

The healthy adult donors were HIV-negative and reported no recent acute infections or vaccinations. Libraries were prepared by immunoSEQ multiplex PCR; TCRdb keeps only in-frame clonotypes and omits some of them. The repertoire holds over a million clones, around 98% seen once, with about 0.45% in the top ten. This sequence was found in a man aged 25-45 years in good health. Sequencing was carried out using naive CD4+ T cells sorted from blood. Subset: CD45RA+ positively selected.

In DNA, the CDR3 is TGTGCCAGCAGCTTGGCGACTAGCGGGGCCCACAATGAGCAGTTCTTC. This translates into CASSLATSGAHNEQFF. The V gene is TRBV5-4, the J gene TRBJ2-1; TRBD2 aligns across 11 bases. This CDR3 is 16 amino acids long. Germline CDR1 and CDR2: SGHNT and YYREEE (reference sequence). J gave up 5 bases and V 0 bases, and 4 bases lay outside the gene matches.